This TCR beta chain was obtained from a study of blood T cells in healthy people across ages. The CDR3 sequence is 15 residues long. Germline V gene data show CDR1 as MGHRA and CDR2 as YSYEKL. V was clipped by 0 bases and J by 6 bases; unmatched bases: 6. The authors ran a second PCR of 7 to 11 cycles using a sample-barcoded 5' primer and a J-beta primer mix. TCRdb re-called the 5' RACE reads with MiXCR, one entry per CDR3 protein. Among roughly 1.6 million distinct CDR3 sequences listed, around 35% were seen once. In this sample, this clonotype turned up a few times. This clonotype was sampled from a woman in her thirties in good health. Material: blood. The chain uses TRBV4-1 and TRBJ2-3, with 7 bases fitting TRBD2. The CDR3 DNA reads as TGCGCCAGCAGCCAAGAGGGCGGGAGCGGGGATACGCAGTATTTT. Translating it yields CASSQEGGSGDTQYF.